A single sample gave rise to the 30 T cell receptor beta chains below, sequenced in a study of beta chain features in type 1 diabetes. Sequencing targeted expressed TCRB transcripts, as all isolated RNA had been reverse transcribed. Assay used: immunoSEQ multiplex PCR; TCRdb lists only in-frame clones, some missing. This table holds hundreds of thousands of clones, approximately 31% found once. Material: naive CD4+ T cells from blood. These receptors all come from a man in his late teens or twenties in good health.

The CDR3 region has the DNA TGTGCCAGCAGTTTATCGTTAGGCGGCCTATCCTACGAGCAGTACTTC. Translated: CASSLSLGGLSYEQYF. The chain couples TRBV27 to TRBJ2-7; D unresolved. The germline CDR1 and CDR2 sequences are MNHEY and SMNVEV (reference sequence). The CDR3 loop spans 16 amino acids. V lost 0 bases and J 1 base, leaving 13 bases between the germline ends.

This chain joins TRBV5-4 and TRBJ1-1; D is unclear. CDR1 and CDR2 from the germline V gene are SGHNT and YYREEE (reference sequence). The ends were cut back, 1 base at V and 0 bases at J, with 10 bases in the middle. The CDR3 runs to 15 residues. The CDR3 region is CASSLFEPLNTEAFF. CDR3 in DNA: TGTGCCAGCAGCTTGTTTGAGCCCTTGAACACTGAAGCTTTCTTT. Looking up the rest from reference TRBV5-4 and TRBJ1-1 gives the full variable domain: ETGVTQSPTHLIKTRGQQVTLRCSSQSGHNTVSWYQQALGQGPQFIFQYYREEENGRGNFPPRFSGLQFPNYSSELNVNALELDDSALYLCASSLFEPLNTEAFFGQGTRLTVV.

The chain recombines TRBV7-6 with TRBJ2-7, with 8 bases identical to TRBD2. Per the germline V gene, CDR1 is SGHVS and CDR2 is FNYEAQ. The CDR3 has 16 residues. The V and J ends lost 1 base and 2 bases, in that order; junction bases with no gene match: 7. The CDR3 reads CASSLEAGGGPYEQYF. CDR3 DNA sequence: TGTGCCAGCAGCTTAGAGGCGGGAGGTGGACCCTACGAGCAGTACTTC.

The CDR3 region is CASSLWQGLNSGNTIYF. DNA of the CDR3: TGTGCCAGCAGCTTATGGCAGGGCCTCAACTCTGGAAACACCATATATTTT. The rearrangement links TRBV11-2 to TRBJ1-3; a weak D match, TRBD1 (5 bases). CDR3 size: 17 residues. CDR1 SGHAT and CDR2 FQNNGV come from the germline V gene. V lost 2 bases and J 0 bases, leaving 14 bases between the germline ends.

In nucleotides, the CDR3 is TGTGCCAGCAGCGTTGGGACAGGGAATAACAATGAGCAGTTCTTC. This sequence encodes CASSVGTGNNNEQFF. V usage is TRBV7-7 and J usage is TRBJ2-1; 9 nucleotides match TRBD1. The CDR3 is 15 amino acids. Germline-derived CDR1 and CDR2 are SSHAT and FNYEAQ (reference sequence). J gave up 5 bases and V 5 bases, and 7 bases lay outside the gene matches.

The chain couples TRBV30 to TRBJ1-2, with D maybe TRBD1 (5 bases). The CDR3 loop spans 14 amino acids. Trimming removed 2 bases at V and 3 bases at J, with 13 bases between. The germline V gene has CDR1 GTSNPN and CDR2 SVGIG (reference sequence). In DNA form, the CDR3 reads TGTGCCTGGAGTTTGGGGGGAGTAGACTATGGCTACACCTTC. It translates to CAWSLGGVDYGYTF.

This chain joins TRBV18 and TRBJ2-7; 13 bases map to TRBD2. The CDR3 is 15 residues long. Germline V gives CDR1 KGHSH, CDR2 LQKENI. With V trimmed by 5 bases and J by 3 bases, 4 bases remained unmatched. For the CDR3, the DNA is TGTGCCAGCTCAGCCACTAGCGGGAGGGGCTACGAGCAGTACTTC. This codes for CASSATSGRGYEQYF.

This clone showed up just a few times. Other DNA sequences in the same sample also yield this CDR3. This sequence joins TRBV9 and TRBJ2-1; D gene ambiguous. Per the germline V gene, CDR1 is SGDLS and CDR2 is YYNGEE. The germline V and J ends were trimmed by 2 bases and 7 bases, with 4 bases remaining between them. The CDR3 has 11 amino acids. Here the CDR3 reads CASSVKNEQFF. DNA for the CDR3: TGTGCCAGCAGCGTCAAAAATGAGCAGTTCTTC.

Only a few counts were recorded for this clone. The genes are TRBV5-1 and TRBJ2-1, with D perhaps matching TRBD2 (6 bases). CDR3 length: 14 residues. Germline V gives CDR1 SGHRS, CDR2 YFSETQ. Between the trimmed V and J ends, which lost 4 bases and 5 bases, there was a span of 13 bases. The CDR3 DNA is TGCGCCAGCAGCCCCCGGACGGGGGACAATGAGCAGTTCTTC. Its translation is CASSPRTGDNEQFF.

This clone occurred a few times. Other DNA sequences of this sample code for an identical CDR3. The chain has TRBV29-1 and TRBJ1-1, with 7 bases lining up with TRBD1. V shed 3 bases, J shed 5 bases, and the junction held 0 bases outside the gene matches. CDR1 is SQVTM and CDR2 is ANQGSEA in the germline V gene. This CDR3 spans 11 amino acids. As DNA, the CDR3 is TGCAGCGTTGACAGGGGGACTGAAGCTTTCTTT. Translation: CSVDRGTEAFF.

The rearrangement joins TRBV10-3 to TRBJ2-5; no reliable D call. CDR1 ENHRY and CDR2 SYGVKD come from the germline V gene. Trimming took 6 bases from V and 2 from J, leaving 7 bases between them. The CDR3 extends over 12 amino acids. The CDR3 nucleotides read TGTGCCATCAGGGACGGACAAGAGACCCAGTACTTC. It specifies CAIRDGQETQYF.

This chain connects TRBV30 to TRBJ2-4; the D is unclear. CDR3 length: 12 residues. The V end lost 0 bases, the J end lost 5 bases, and 5 bases lay between the germline ends. Germline CDR1 reads GTSNPN; CDR2 reads SVGIG (reference sequence). The CDR3 sequence: CAWSVQQNIQYF. The CDR3 DNA is TGTGCCTGGAGTGTACAACAAAACATTCAGTACTTC.

This clone was picked up a small number of times. The CDR3 sequence is CSVEDSRGTEAFF. DNA for the CDR3: TGCAGCGTTGAAGATAGCAGGGGGACTGAAGCTTTCTTT. The chain employs TRBV29-1 and TRBJ1-1; 7 bases agree with TRBD1. J gave up 5 bases and V 0 bases, and 3 bases lay outside the gene matches. The V gene's germline CDR1 is SQVTM and CDR2 ANQGSEA. The CDR3 is 13 residues long. Supplemented by reference TRBV29-1 and TRBJ1-1, the full variable domain reads SAVISQKPSRDICQRGTSLTIQCQVDSQVTMMFWYRQQPGQSLTLIATANQGSEATYESGFVIDKFPISRPNLTFSTLTVSNMSPEDSSIYLCSVEDSRGTEAFFGQGTRLTVV.

The chain combines TRBV28 with TRBJ2-5; the match to TRBD2 covers 8 bases. CDR1 and CDR2 (germline): MDHEN, SYDVKM. V dropped 2 bases and J dropped 1; count of bases not matched to a gene: 6. The CDR3 is 16 amino acids. The DNA for the CDR3 is TGTGCCAGCAGTTTACTCCGGGGGACTAGCCAAGAGACCCAGTACTTC. Residues: CASSLLRGTSQETQYF.

This rearrangement joins TRBV2 to TRBJ2-7; 10 bases fit TRBD2. CDR1 SNHLY and CDR2 FYNNEI come from the germline V gene. The CDR3 spans 14 residues. Germline trimming cut 7 bases from V and 7 bases from J; bases unmatched to any gene: 10. The CDR3 nucleotides read TGTGCCAGCAAGCCGGGACTAGCGTCCTCTGAGCAGTACTTC. Its protein is CASKPGLASSEQYF.

The V call is TRBV28, the J call TRBJ1-2; the D is unclear. The germline gives CDR1 MDHEN, CDR2 SYDVKM. This CDR3 has 13 amino acids. Trimming took off 2 bases at V and 4 bases at J, with 8 bases between the two ends. The CDR3 loop reads CASSLPESYGYTF. CDR3 sequence (DNA): TGTGCCAGCAGTTTACCAGAAAGCTATGGCTACACCTTC.

The chain employs TRBV2 and TRBJ2-7, with D hard to call. The CDR3 runs to 12 residues. Germline V gene data show CDR1 as SNHLY and CDR2 as FYNNEI. Trimming pared 5 bases from V and 4 bases from J, leaving 9 bases between. The CDR3 protein is CASSPLQYEQYF. In DNA, the CDR3 is TGTGCCAGCAGTCCTCTACAGTACGAGCAGTACTTC.

This clone has just a few counts. V usage is TRBV21-1 and J usage is TRBJ2-2; the DNA was not used to check the table's D call, TRBD2. TRBV21-1 is a listed pseudogene. The CDR3 totals 17 residues. CDR3 coding DNA: TGTGCCAGCAGCATTCGATGCGGGAGCAAGAACACCGGGGAGCTGTTTTTT. Its protein is CASSIRCGSKNTGELFF.

This clone was counted only a few times. The gene calls are TRBV6-1 and TRBJ1-1; perhaps TRBD1 as D (5 bases). This CDR3 has 14 residues. V lost 1 base, J lost 4 bases, and 10 bases lay in between. Germline lookup yields CDR1 MNHNS and CDR2 SASEGT. CDR3 coding DNA: TGTGCCAGCAGTGAAGTCGACAGACTCACTGAAGCTTTCTTT. Protein sequence: CASSEVDRLTEAFF.

This clone was picked up one time. The chain couples TRBV5-5 to TRBJ2-5; no clear D gene. The V and J ends lost 1 base and 5 bases respectively, with 9 bases between them. The CDR3 is 13 residues long. The germline V gene has CDR1 SGHKS and CDR2 YYEKEE (reference sequence). The CDR3 region has the DNA TGTGCCAGCAGCTTGTATGGAGAGGAGACCCAGTACTTC. Translated, it gives CASSLYGEETQYF.

This clone appeared a few times. V and J are TRBV5-4 and TRBJ2-1, with TRBD1 identical over 7 bases. The CDR3 has 14 residues. V lost 4 bases and J lost 3; bases outside the gene matches: 4. Germline V gives CDR1 SGHNT, CDR2 YYREEE (reference sequence). CDR3 DNA sequence: TGTGCCAGCAGCAAAGGGACAGTCTACAATGAGCAGTTCTTC. Protein: CASSKGTVYNEQFF.

This clone was observed a few times. V is TRBV7-9 and J is TRBJ2-5; D is uncertain. Trimming shortened V by 4 bases and J by 5 bases, and 8 bases separated the two germline ends. Per the germline V gene, CDR1 is SEHNR and CDR2 is FQNEAQ (reference sequence). CDR3 length equals 12 residues. The CDR3 nucleotides are TGTGCCAGCAGCTCCAATAGGGAGACCCAGTACTTC. Residues: CASSSNRETQYF.

J is TRBJ1-2 and V is TRBV28; D may be TRBD1 (5 bases). The V end was cut by 4 bases, the J end by 0 bases, with 9 bases between. This CDR3 has 14 residues. Germline CDR1 is MDHEN and CDR2 is SYDVKM. In DNA form, the CDR3 reads TGTGCCAGCAGTTGGGGCGGAGCTAACTATGGCTACACCTTC. Amino acids: CASSWGGANYGYTF.

This clone has more than one count but fewer than ten. V and J are TRBV28 and TRBJ2-5, with D perhaps TRBD1 (6 bases). The J call may be faulty, since TRBJ2-7 better matches the DNA end. CDR1 is MDHEN and CDR2 is SYDVKM in the germline V gene. The CDR3 runs 13 residues. The CDR3 reads CATRQDPNYEQYF. As DNA, the CDR3 is TGTGCCACCAGACAGGATCCGAACTACGAGCAGTACTTC.

V is TRBV7-9 and J is TRBJ2-5; possibly TRBD1 or TRBD2 for D (5 bases each). From germline, CDR1 is SEHNR and CDR2 FQNEAQ (reference sequence). The V end was cut by 5 bases, the J end by 3 bases, with 16 bases between. The CDR3 sequence is 15 residues long. As DNA, the CDR3 is TGTGCCAGCAGCGCCCGGGGTGGCAGGGAAGAGACCCAGTACTTC. Its translation: CASSARGGREETQYF.

In its sample, this clone was seen a few times. The chain uses TRBV30 and TRBJ2-7, with D possibly matching TRBD1 (6 bases). The length of the CDR3 is 15 residues. Germline-derived CDR1 and CDR2 are GTSNPN and SVGIG (reference sequence). V lost 3 bases to trimming and J lost 2 bases, with 17 bases between them. The CDR3 here is CAWRPPSGTTYEQYF. In nucleotides, the CDR3 is TGTGCCTGGAGACCTCCGTCCGGGACAACCTACGAGCAGTACTTC.

This clone was counted between two and nine times. The chain joins TRBV4-3 to TRBJ1-3; unclear D gene. V was pared by 1 base and J by 2 bases, with 9 bases between. This CDR3 is built from 15 residues. CDR1 is LGHNA and CDR2 is YSLEER in the germline V gene. The CDR3 reads CASSQAPLAGNTIYF. The CDR3 coding sequence is TGCGCCAGCAGCCAAGCCCCGCTCGCTGGAAACACCATATATTTT.

This clone showed up just a few times. The rearrangement links TRBV20-1 to TRBJ1-2, with 8 bases lining up with TRBD1. V dropped 6 bases and J dropped 8; count of bases not matched to a gene: 5. This CDR3 has 11 residues. Germline-derived CDR1 and CDR2 are DFQATT and SNEGSKA (reference sequence). The CDR3 protein is CSAWTGRGYTF. The CDR3 region has the DNA TGCAGTGCGTGGACAGGGCGCGGCTACACCTTC.

The chain uses TRBV19 and TRBJ2-7; possibly TRBD1 or TRBD2 for D (5 bases each). V shed 5 bases and J shed 3 bases, with 11 bases lying between them. This CDR3 comprises 13 residues. Germline CDR1 is LNHDA and CDR2 is SQIVND (reference sequence). CDR3 region: CASSSGPIYEQYF. CDR3 bases: TGTGCCAGTAGTTCGGGACCGATCTACGAGCAGTACTTC.

The chain couples TRBV6-6 to TRBJ1-2; a possible D gene is TRBD1 (5 bases). The V gene's germline CDR1 is MNHNY and CDR2 SVGAGI (reference sequence). This CDR3 is 12 amino acids long. Trimming removed 8 bases from V and 5 bases from J, with 12 bases in between. Written as DNA, the CDR3 is TGTGCCAGCCTCAGGGCGGAATATGGCTACACCTTC. It specifies CASLRAEYGYTF.